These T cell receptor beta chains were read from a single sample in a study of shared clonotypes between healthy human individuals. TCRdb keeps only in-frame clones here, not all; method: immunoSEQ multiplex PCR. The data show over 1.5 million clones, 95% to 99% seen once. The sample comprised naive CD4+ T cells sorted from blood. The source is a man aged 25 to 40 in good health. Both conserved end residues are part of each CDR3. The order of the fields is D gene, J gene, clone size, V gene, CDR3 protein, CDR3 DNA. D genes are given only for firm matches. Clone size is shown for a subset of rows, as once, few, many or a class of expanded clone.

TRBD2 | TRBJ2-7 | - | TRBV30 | CAWRIGLAGYEQYF | TGTGCCTGGAGGATAGGACTAGCGGGATACGAGCAGTACTTC
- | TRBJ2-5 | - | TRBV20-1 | CSVLRGETQYF | TGCAGTGTTCTAAGGGGAGAGACCCAGTACTTC
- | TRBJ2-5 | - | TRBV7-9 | CATIRAGVQETQYF | TGTGCCACCATAAGGGCAGGGGTCCAAGAGACCCAGTACTTC
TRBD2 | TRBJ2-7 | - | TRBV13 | CASSSVAGTSGSYEQYF | TGTGCCAGCAGCTCCGTAGCCGGGACTAGCGGGTCCTACGAGCAGTACTTC
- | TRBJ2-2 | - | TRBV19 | CASSIASSGELFF | TGTGCCAGTAGTATTGCCAGCTCGGGGGAGCTGTTTTTT
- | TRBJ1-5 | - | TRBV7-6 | CASSFPSNQPQHF | TGTGCCAGCAGCTTCCCTAGCAATCAGCCCCAGCATTTT
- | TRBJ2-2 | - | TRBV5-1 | CASSEGFSGGELFF | TGCGCCAGCAGTGAGGGGTTCAGTGGCGGGGAGCTGTTTTTT
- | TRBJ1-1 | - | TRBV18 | CASSPLTALNTEAFF | TGTGCCAGCTCACCCTTGACAGCCCTGAACACTGAAGCTTTCTTT
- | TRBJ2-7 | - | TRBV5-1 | CASSLGQGGREQYF | TGCGCCAGCAGCTTGGGGCAGGGCGGGCGCGAGCAGTACTTC
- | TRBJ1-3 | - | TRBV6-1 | CASSERGDSGNTIYF | TGTGCCAGCAGTGAAAGGGGGGACTCTGGAAACACCATATATTTT
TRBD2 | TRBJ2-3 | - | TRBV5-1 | CASSFAGDSTDTQYF | TGCGCCAGCAGCTTTGCGGGAGATAGCACAGATACGCAGTATTTT
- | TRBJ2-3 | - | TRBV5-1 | CASSEGEGSTDTQYF | TGCGCCAGCAGCGAGGGGGAGGGTAGCACAGATACGCAGTATTTT
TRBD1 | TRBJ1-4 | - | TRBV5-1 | CASSWRSGQGTEKLFF | TGCGCCAGCAGTTGGAGATCGGGACAGGGCACTGAAAAACTGTTTTTT
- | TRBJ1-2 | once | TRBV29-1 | CSASRIGRDGYTF | TGCAGCGCTTCCAGGATAGGTAGGGATGGCTACACCTTC
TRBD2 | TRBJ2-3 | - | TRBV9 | CASSEGGSIGDTQYF | TGTGCCAGCAGCGAAGGCGGGAGTATCGGCGATACGCAGTATTTT
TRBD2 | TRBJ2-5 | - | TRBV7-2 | CASSRGLAEETQYF | TGTGCCAGCAGTCGAGGACTAGCGGAAGAGACCCAGTACTTC
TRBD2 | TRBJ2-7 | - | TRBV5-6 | CASSSRVRLATLQYF | TGTGCCAGCAGCTCTAGGGTCCGACTAGCGACCCTCCAGTACTTC
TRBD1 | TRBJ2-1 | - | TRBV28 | CASVGQGASEQFF | TGTGCCAGCGTGGGGCAGGGGGCCAGTGAGCAGTTCTTC
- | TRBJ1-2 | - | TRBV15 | CATSSTGFYGYTF | TGTGCCACCAGCAGCACAGGGTTCTATGGCTACACCTTC
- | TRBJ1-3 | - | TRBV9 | CASSVGEGAGGNTIYF | TGTGCCAGCAGCGTAGGAGAAGGAGCGGGCGGAAACACCATATATTTT
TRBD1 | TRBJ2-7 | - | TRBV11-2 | CASSLIRQGSSYEQYF | TGTGCCAGCAGCTTAATACGACAGGGGAGCTCCTACGAGCAGTACTTC
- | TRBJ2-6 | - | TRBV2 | CASSEGTAGANVLTF | TGTGCCAGCAGTGAAGGGACAGCTGGGGCCAACGTCCTGACTTTC
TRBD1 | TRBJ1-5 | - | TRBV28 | CASSDRVIANQPQHF | TGTGCCAGCAGCGACAGGGTTATAGCCAATCAGCCCCAGCATTTT
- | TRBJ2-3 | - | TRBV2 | CASSSAGGEVMAQYF | TGTGCCAGCAGTTCAGCAGGGGGGGAAGTGATGGCGCAGTATTTT
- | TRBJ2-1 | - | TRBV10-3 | CAIRDANEQFF | TGTGCCATCAGGGACGCTAATGAGCAGTTCTTC
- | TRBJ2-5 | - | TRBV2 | CASGSQETQYF | TGTGCCAGCGGGTCACAAGAGACCCAGTACTTC
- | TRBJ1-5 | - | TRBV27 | CASSLPGVSGKTQHF | TGTGCCAGCAGTTTACCGGGGGTAAGTGGTAAGACCCAGCATTTT
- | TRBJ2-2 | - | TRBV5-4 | CASSFKGPGGELFF | TGTGCCAGCAGCTTTAAAGGGCCGGGCGGGGAGCTGTTTTTT
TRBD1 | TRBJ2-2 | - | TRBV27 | CASRPGQGVYTGELFF | TGTGCCAGCAGGCCGGGACAGGGGGTGTACACCGGGGAGCTGTTTTTT
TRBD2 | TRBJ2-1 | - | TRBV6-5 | CASSKRTSSSEQFF | TGTGCCAGCAGTAAACGGACTAGTTCCAGCGAGCAGTTCTTC
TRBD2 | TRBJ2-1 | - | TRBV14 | CASSHTMGAGDGEQFF | TGTGCCAGCAGCCACACTATGGGAGCGGGAGATGGGGAGCAGTTCTTC
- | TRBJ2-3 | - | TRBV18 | CASHDSRVTDTQYF | TGTGCCAGCCACGATAGCAGAGTCACAGATACGCAGTATTTT
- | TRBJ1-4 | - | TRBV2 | CASRTRVSWEKLFF | TGTGCCAGCAGAACGCGGGTATCATGGGAAAAACTGTTTTTT
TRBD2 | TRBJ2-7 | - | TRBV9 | CASSVAGSSGSFPYEQYF | TGTGCCAGCAGCGTAGCTGGGTCTAGCGGGAGCTTCCCCTACGAGCAGTACTTC
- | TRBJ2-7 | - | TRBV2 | CASIETGRFYEQYF | TGTGCCAGCATAGAGACAGGGAGGTTCTACGAGCAGTACTTC
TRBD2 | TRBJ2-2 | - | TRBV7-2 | CASSSYGGSLGELFF | TGTGCCAGCAGCTCATACGGGGGGTCCCTCGGGGAGCTGTTTTTT
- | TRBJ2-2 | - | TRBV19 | CASSIGGTTTGELFF | TGTGCCAGTAGTATAGGCGGGACAACCACCGGGGAGCTGTTTTTT
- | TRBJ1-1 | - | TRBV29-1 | CSVERRQNTEAFF | TGCAGCGTTGAACGCAGACAGAACACTGAAGCTTTCTTT
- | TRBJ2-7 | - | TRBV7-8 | CASSLARGGHFYEQYF | TGTGCCAGCAGCTTAGCGCGAGGGGGACATTTCTACGAGCAGTACTTC
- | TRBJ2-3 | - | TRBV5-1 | CASSWASSTDTQYF | TGCGCCAGCAGCTGGGCCAGCAGCACAGATACGCAGTATTTT
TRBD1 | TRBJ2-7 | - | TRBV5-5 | CASSSGTGGYEQYF | TGTGCCAGCAGCTCCGGGACAGGGGGTTACGAGCAGTACTTC